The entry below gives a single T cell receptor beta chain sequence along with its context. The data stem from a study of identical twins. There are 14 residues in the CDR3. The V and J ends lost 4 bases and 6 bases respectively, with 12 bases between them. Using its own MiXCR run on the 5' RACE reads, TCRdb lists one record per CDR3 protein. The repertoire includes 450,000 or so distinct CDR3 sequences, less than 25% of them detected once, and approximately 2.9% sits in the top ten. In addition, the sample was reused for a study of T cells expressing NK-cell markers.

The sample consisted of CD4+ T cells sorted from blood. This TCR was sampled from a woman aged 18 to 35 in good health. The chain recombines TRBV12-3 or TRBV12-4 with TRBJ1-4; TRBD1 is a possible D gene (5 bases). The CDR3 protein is CASSSRQGDEKLFF. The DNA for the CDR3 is TGTGCCAGCAGTTCTCGGCAGGGCGATGAAAAACTGTTTTTT.